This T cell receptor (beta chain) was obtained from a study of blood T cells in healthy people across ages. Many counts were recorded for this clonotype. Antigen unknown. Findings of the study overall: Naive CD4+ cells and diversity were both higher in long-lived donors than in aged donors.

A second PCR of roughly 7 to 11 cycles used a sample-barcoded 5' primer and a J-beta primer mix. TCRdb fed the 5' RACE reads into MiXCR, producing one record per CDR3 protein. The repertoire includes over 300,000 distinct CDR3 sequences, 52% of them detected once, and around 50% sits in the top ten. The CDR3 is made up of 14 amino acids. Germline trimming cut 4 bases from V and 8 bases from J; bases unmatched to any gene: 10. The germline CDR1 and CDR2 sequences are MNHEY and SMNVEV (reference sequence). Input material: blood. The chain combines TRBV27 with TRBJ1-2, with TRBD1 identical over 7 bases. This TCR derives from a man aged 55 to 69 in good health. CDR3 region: CASSWDSGGEGYTF. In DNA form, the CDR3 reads TGTGCCAGCAGTTGGGACAGTGGGGGTGAAGGCTACACCTTC.